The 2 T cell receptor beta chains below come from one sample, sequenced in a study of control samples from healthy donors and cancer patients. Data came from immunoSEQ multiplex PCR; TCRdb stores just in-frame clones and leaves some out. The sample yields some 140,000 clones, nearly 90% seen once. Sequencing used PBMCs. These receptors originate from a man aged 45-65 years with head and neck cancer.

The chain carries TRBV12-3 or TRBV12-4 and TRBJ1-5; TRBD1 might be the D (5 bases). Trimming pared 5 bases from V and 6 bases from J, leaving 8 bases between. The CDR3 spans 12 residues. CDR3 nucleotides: TGTGCCAGCAGTGTGGGGGGTCAGCCCCAGCATTTT. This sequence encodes CASSVGGQPQHF.

Written as DNA, the CDR3 is TGCGCCAGCAAGCCCCAGCGGGCCACGAACACCGGGGAGCTGTTTTTT. It encodes CASKPQRATNTGELFF. The genes are TRBV4-1 and TRBJ2-2; tentatively, D is TRBD2 (6 bases). Trimming took off 7 bases at V and 0 bases at J, with 15 bases between the two ends. The CDR3 spans 16 residues. CDR1 is MGHRA and CDR2 is YSYEKL in the germline V gene.